What follows are 19 T cell receptor beta chains derived from one specimen sequenced in a study of T cell responses to AZD1222 COVID-19 vaccine (dated by TCRdb to the early 2020s). The library relied on the immunoSEQ multiplex PCR assay. TCRdb took this table from immuneACCESS and kept in-frame rearrangements with V and J called. Such tables lack part of the clones; where checked against another copy, unresolved V genes explain under half of the gap, and the rest is unexplained. The sample table records about 110,000 clones; approximately 87% of these occur just once. The ten top clones hold 4.4% of the sample. In light of the paper, this sample's time point label describes: about 28 days (+/-7) after the second vaccine dose. The sequencing here drew on peripheral blood, taken 28 days after the second AZD1222 dose. All receptors derive from an adult who received the AZD1222 COVID-19 vaccine.

V and J are TRBV28 and TRBJ1-2, with unresolved D. With 6 bases removed from V and 3 bases from J, the gap between germline ends came to 8 bases. Germline V gene data show CDR1 as MDHEN and CDR2 as SYDVKM. There are 12 residues in the CDR3. The CDR3, as DNA: TGTGCCAGCAGCCGATCGGACTATGGCTACACCTTC. As protein: CASSRSDYGYTF.

The chain links TRBV25-1 to TRBJ1-2, with 9 positions matching TRBD1. This CDR3 comprises 13 residues. The germline CDR1 and CDR2 sequences are MGHDK and SYGVNS. The J segment lost 10 bases and the V segment lost 1 base, leaving 4 bases of the junction unmatched. The CDR3, as DNA: TGTGCCAGCAGTGAATTTGGGACAGGGCCCTACACCTTC. Its translation: CASSEFGTGPYTF.

The chain has TRBV19 and TRBJ1-3, with TRBD1 as a possible D gene (6 bases). Germline lookup yields CDR1 LNHDA and CDR2 SQIVND (reference sequence). This CDR3 is 16 amino acids long. The V and J ends lost 5 bases and 4 bases respectively, with 18 bases between them. CDR3 coding DNA: TGTGCCAGTAGTCCGCAAGGGGGGGCGCTGGGAAACACCATATATTTT. Translation gives CASSPQGGALGNTIYF.

V usage is TRBV18 and J usage is TRBJ1-2; 7 positions agree with TRBD1. The CDR3 covers 16 residues. Germline trimming cut 2 bases from V and 5 bases from J; bases unmatched to any gene: 11. CDR1 is KGHSH, CDR2 LQKENI, per germline. CDR3 sequence reads: CASSPRMEGARYGYTF. The CDR3 coding sequence is TGTGCCAGCTCACCAAGGATGGAGGGGGCGAGGTATGGCTACACCTTC.

V usage is TRBV9 and J usage is TRBJ1-2; D is ambiguous. Germline lookup yields CDR1 SGDLS and CDR2 YYNGEE. Trimming took 0 bases from V and 0 from J, leaving 9 bases between them. CDR3 length equals 15 residues. The CDR3 loop is CASSVDPGTNYGYTF. The CDR3 coding sequence is TGTGCCAGCAGCGTAGACCCTGGGACTAACTATGGCTACACCTTC.

This clone has just one count. This chain connects TRBV18 to TRBJ1-3; D remains unclear. V lost 2 bases, J lost 4 bases, and 15 bases lay in between. CDR1 is KGHSH, CDR2 LQKENI, per germline. The CDR3 spans 16 residues. The CDR3 DNA sequence: TGTGCCAGCTCACCAAAAATGCCCGATTCGGGAAACACCATATATTTT. Translated: CASSPKMPDSGNTIYF.

This clone was detected once. This chain connects TRBV15 to TRBJ2-1; possible D gene TRBD1, 5 bases. Trimming shortened V by 3 bases and J by 10 bases, and 19 bases separated the two germline ends. Germline V lookup: CDR1 LNHNV, CDR2 YYDKDF (reference sequence). The CDR3 length is 15 residues. The CDR3 reads CATSRYGQGGLEQFF. As DNA, the CDR3 is TGTGCCACCAGCAGGTATGGGCAGGGCGGTTTGGAGCAGTTCTTC.

The chain couples TRBV7-2 to TRBJ2-2, with D maybe TRBD2 (6 bases). Looked up from germline, CDR1 is SGHTA and CDR2 is FQGNSA. The V gene lost 5 bases and the J gene lost 1 base, with 14 bases spanning the gap. The CDR3 covers 16 residues. CDR3 protein: CASSPPGLRNTGELFF. The DNA for the CDR3 is TGTGCCAGCAGCCCACCGGGACTTCGGAACACCGGGGAGCTGTTTTTT.

V usage is TRBV7-2 and J usage is TRBJ2-5; TRBD2 matches 8 bases. This CDR3 is 13 amino acids long. CDR1 is SGHTA, CDR2 FQGNSA, per germline. The trim removed 3 bases at V and 4 bases at J, leaving 1 base unmatched. Here the CDR3 DNA reads TGTGCCAGCAGCTTGGCGGGAGGAGAGACCCAGTACTTC. Amino acid sequence: CASSLAGGETQYF.

This clone appeared once. The chain employs TRBV4-3 and TRBJ1-3, with 9 bases lining up with TRBD1. Trimming at V came to 4 bases and at J to 5 bases, leaving 12 bases not matched to a gene. The CDR3 runs to 17 residues. Per the germline V gene, CDR1 is LGHNA and CDR2 is YSLEER. The CDR3 spells CASSPPNRGPARNTIYF. DNA of the CDR3: TGCGCCAGCAGCCCACCAAACAGGGGGCCTGCACGAAACACCATATATTTT.

This clone was seen a handful of times. The CDR3 coding sequence is TGTGCCAGCAGCCCCCTGAGGGAATCGAAAGCTTTCTTT. This sequence encodes CASSPLRESKAFF. The chain links TRBV11-2 to TRBJ1-1; D not resolved. The CDR3 extends over 13 amino acids. Trimming cost V 5 bases and J 9 bases, with 16 bases left between them. CDR1 SGHAT and CDR2 FQNNGV come from the germline V gene.

This clone was detected only once. This sequence joins TRBV9 and TRBJ1-2; D call uncertain. Trimming stripped 3 bases from V and 1 base from J, with 13 bases between. This CDR3 comprises 15 residues. Per germline, CDR1 SGDLS and CDR2 YYNGEE. CDR3 bases: TGTGCCAGCAGCGGAGGCCGAACACATAACTATGGCTACACCTTC. This codes for CASSGGRTHNYGYTF.

CDR3 residues: CASSSRPGGDTQYF. The CDR3 bases are TGTGCCAGCAGCTCAAGGCCAGGCGGCGATACGCAGTATTTT. The chain couples TRBV7-7 to TRBJ2-3; no clear D gene. Germline V gene lookup returns CDR1 SSHAT and CDR2 FNYEAQ (reference sequence). This CDR3 spans 14 amino acids. The germline V and J ends were trimmed by 4 bases and 6 bases, with 14 bases remaining between them.

V gene TRBV7-2 combines with J gene TRBJ1-5; D remains ambiguous. CDR3 size: 15 residues. Germline-derived CDR1 and CDR2 are SGHTA and FQGNSA. Deletions cut 5 bases from V and 0 bases from J, with 11 bases between. The CDR3 loop is CASSRVGSSNQPQHF. CDR3 in DNA: TGTGCCAGCAGCCGGGTTGGCTCTAGCAATCAGCCCCAGCATTTT.

The chain combines TRBV4-3 with TRBJ1-1, with D unresolved. The CDR3 contains 16 residues. Germline loops: CDR1 LGHNA, CDR2 YSLEER. Between the trimmed V and J ends, which lost 0 bases and 1 base, there was a span of 12 bases. The CDR3 spells CASSQDRSGGNTEAFF. The CDR3 DNA reads as TGCGCCAGCAGCCAAGATCGCAGTGGAGGGAACACTGAAGCTTTCTTT.

The CDR3 loop is CASSLAGNSGNTIYF. The CDR3 bases are TGTGCCAGCAGCTTGGCCGGCAACTCTGGAAACACCATATATTTT. The chain recombines TRBV5-5 with TRBJ1-3; D is undetermined. Trimming cost V 0 bases and J 0 bases, with 7 bases left between them. The V gene's germline CDR1 is SGHKS and CDR2 YYEKEE (reference sequence). The CDR3 spans 15 residues.

V usage is TRBV10-3 and J usage is TRBJ1-5; the D gene is possibly TRBD1 (5 bases). Deletions cut 3 bases from V and 0 bases from J, with 15 bases between. Germline V gene lookup returns CDR1 ENHRY and CDR2 SYGVKD. The CDR3 consists of 17 residues. The CDR3 spells CAISERGRRNSNQPQHF. In DNA form, the CDR3 reads TGTGCCATCAGTGAACGGGGCAGGAGGAATAGCAATCAGCCCCAGCATTTT.

This chain uses TRBV9 with TRBJ1-1, with D uncertain. V lost 4 bases and J lost 0, with 7 bases in between. The CDR3 sequence is 13 residues long. The germline gives CDR1 SGDLS, CDR2 YYNGEE. CDR3 DNA sequence: TGTGCCAGCAGCCCAGGAGTGAACACTGAAGCTTTCTTT. Amino acids: CASSPGVNTEAFF.

J is TRBJ1-4 and V is TRBV6-5; 8 nucleotides align to TRBD1. The length of the CDR3 is 14 residues. Unmatched junction bases numbered 8, after V lost 6 bases and J lost 8 bases. In germline, CDR1 is MNHEY, CDR2 SVGAGI. CDR3 region: CASSPGQAMEKLFF. The CDR3 region has the DNA TGTGCCAGCAGCCCGGGACAGGCGATGGAAAAACTGTTTTTT.